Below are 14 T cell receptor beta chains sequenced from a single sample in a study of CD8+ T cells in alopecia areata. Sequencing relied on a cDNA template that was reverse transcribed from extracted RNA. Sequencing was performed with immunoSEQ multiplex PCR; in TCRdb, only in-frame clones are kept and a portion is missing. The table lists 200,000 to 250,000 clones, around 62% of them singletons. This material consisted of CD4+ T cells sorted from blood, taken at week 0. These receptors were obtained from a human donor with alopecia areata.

CDR3 coding DNA: TGTGCCAGCAGCCCCCGACGGAAGTCCTACAATGAGCAGTTCTTC. Encoded protein: CASSPRRKSYNEQFF. The V gene is TRBV7-9, the J gene TRBJ2-1; D gene ambiguous. This CDR3 contains 15 residues. Per the germline V gene, CDR1 is SEHNR and CDR2 is FQNEAQ (reference sequence). Trimming took 5 bases from V and 1 from J, leaving 12 bases between them.

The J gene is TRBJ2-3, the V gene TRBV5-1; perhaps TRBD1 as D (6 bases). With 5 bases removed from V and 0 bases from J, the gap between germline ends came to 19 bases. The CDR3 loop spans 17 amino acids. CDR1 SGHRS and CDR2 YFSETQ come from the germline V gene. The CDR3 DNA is TGCGCCAGCAGACTGGACAGAAGAATCGCTAGCACAGATACGCAGTATTTT. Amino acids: CASRLDRRIASTDTQYF.

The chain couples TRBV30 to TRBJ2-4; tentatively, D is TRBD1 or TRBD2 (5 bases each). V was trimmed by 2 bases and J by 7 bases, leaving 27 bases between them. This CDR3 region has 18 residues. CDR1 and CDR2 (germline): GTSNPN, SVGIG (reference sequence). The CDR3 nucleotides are TGTGCCTGGAGTACCCATCGGGGCGGAAAGACTGTGTTCAACATTCAGTACTTC. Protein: CAWSTHRGGKTVFNIQYF. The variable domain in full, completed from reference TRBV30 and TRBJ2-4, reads SQTIHQWPATLVQPVGSPLSLECTVEGTSNPNLYWYRQAAGRGLQLLFYSVGIGQISSEVPQNLSASRPQDRQFILSSKKLLLSDSGFYLCAWSTHRGGKTVFNIQYFGAGTRLSVL.

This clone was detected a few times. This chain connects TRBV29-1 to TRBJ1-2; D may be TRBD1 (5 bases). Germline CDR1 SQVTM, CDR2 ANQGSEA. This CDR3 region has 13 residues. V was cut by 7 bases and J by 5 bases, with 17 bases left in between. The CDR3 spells CSAGSGRQYGYTF. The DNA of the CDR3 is TGCAGCGCCGGATCGGGACGGCAGTATGGCTACACCTTC.

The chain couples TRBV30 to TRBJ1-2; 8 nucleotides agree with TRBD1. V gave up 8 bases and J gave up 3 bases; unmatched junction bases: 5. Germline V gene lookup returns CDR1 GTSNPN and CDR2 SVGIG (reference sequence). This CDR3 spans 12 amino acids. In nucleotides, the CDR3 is TGTGCCCGGGACAGGCTTTACTATGGCTACACCTTC. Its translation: CARDRLYYGYTF. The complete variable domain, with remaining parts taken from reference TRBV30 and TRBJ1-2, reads SQTIHQWPATLVQPVGSPLSLECTVEGTSNPNLYWYRQAAGRGLQLLFYSVGIGQISSEVPQNLSASRPQDRQFILSSKKLLLSDSGFYLCARDRLYYGYTFGSGTRLTVV.

The CDR3, as DNA: TGCAGCGTTGAAGTTGCAGGGACAGACATTTGCAATCAGCCCCAGCATTTT. It yields the protein CSVEVAGTDICNQPQHF. This chain connects TRBV29-1 to TRBJ1-5; 7 nucleotides agree with TRBD1. The V and J ends lost 1 base and 2 bases, in that order; junction bases with no gene match: 11. The CDR3 extends over 17 amino acids. Germline V CDR1 and CDR2: SQVTM, ANQGSEA.

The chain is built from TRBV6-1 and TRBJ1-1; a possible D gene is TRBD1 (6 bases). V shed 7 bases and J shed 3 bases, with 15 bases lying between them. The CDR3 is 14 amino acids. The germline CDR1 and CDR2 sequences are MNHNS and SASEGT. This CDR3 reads CASMSGGQDTEAFF. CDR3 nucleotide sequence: TGTGCCAGCATGTCGGGGGGCCAGGACACTGAAGCTTTCTTT.

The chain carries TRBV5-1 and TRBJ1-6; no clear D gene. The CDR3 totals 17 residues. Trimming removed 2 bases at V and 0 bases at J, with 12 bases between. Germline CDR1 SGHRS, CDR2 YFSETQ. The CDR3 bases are TGCGCCAGCAGCTTAGCCCCAGGCAGCTCCTATAATTCACCCCTCCACTTT. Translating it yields CASSLAPGSSYNSPLHF. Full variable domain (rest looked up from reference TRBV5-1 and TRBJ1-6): KAGVTQTPRYLIKTRGQQVTLSCSPISGHRSVSWYQQTPGQGLQFLFEYFSETQRNKGNFPGRFSGRQFSNSRSEMNVSTLELGDSALYLCASSLAPGSSYNSPLHFGNGTRLTVT.

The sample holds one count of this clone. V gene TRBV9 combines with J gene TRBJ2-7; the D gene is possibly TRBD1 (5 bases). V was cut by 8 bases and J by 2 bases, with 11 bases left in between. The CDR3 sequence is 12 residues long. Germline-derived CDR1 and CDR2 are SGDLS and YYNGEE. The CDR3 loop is CARPTVTYEQYF. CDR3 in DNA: TGTGCCAGACCGACAGTTACCTACGAGCAGTACTTC. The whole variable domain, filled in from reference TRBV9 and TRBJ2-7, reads DSGVTQTPKHLITATGQRVTLRCSPRSGDLSVYWYQQSLDQGLQFLIQYYNGEERAKGNILERFSAQQFPDLHSELNLSSLELGDSALYFCARPTVTYEQYFGPGTRLTVT.

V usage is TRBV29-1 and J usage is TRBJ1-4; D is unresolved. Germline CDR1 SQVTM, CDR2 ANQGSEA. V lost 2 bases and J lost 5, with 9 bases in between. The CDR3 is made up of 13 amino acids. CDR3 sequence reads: CSVERPPNEKLFF. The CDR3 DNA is TGCAGCGTTGAACGACCCCCGAATGAAAAACTGTTTTTT.

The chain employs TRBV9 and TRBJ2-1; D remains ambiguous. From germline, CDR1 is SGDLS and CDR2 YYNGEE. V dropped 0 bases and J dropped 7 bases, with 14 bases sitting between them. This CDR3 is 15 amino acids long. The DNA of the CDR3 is TGTGCCAGCAGCGTAGAGCCCACCTGGGGTAATGAGCAGTTCTTC. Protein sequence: CASSVEPTWGNEQFF. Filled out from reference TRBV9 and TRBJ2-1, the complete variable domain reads DSGVTQTPKHLITATGQRVTLRCSPRSGDLSVYWYQQSLDQGLQFLIQYYNGEERAKGNILERFSAQQFPDLHSELNLSSLELGDSALYFCASSVEPTWGNEQFFGPGTRLTVL.

The CDR3 DNA is TGCAGCGTTACTGACAGGGGGGTTGCCTACGAGCAGTACTTC. Its translation: CSVTDRGVAYEQYF. The V call is TRBV29-1, the J call TRBJ2-7; 9 bases are shared with TRBD1. The length of the CDR3 is 14 residues. Germline assignment: CDR1 SQVTM and CDR2 ANQGSEA. V was clipped by 5 bases and J by 2 bases; unmatched bases: 7.

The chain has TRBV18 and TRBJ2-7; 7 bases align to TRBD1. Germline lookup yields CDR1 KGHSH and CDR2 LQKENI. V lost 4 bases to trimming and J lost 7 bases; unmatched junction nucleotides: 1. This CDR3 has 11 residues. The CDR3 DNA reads TGTGCCAGCTCACTACAGGGGGAGCAGTACTTC. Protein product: CASSLQGEQYF.

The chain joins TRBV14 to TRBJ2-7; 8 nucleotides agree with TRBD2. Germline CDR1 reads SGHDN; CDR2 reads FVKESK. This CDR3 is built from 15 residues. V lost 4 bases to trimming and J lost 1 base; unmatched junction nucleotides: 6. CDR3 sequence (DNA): TGTGCCAGCAGCCGCGCGGGGGGAGAATCCTACGAGCAGTACTTC. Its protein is CASSRAGGESYEQYF.